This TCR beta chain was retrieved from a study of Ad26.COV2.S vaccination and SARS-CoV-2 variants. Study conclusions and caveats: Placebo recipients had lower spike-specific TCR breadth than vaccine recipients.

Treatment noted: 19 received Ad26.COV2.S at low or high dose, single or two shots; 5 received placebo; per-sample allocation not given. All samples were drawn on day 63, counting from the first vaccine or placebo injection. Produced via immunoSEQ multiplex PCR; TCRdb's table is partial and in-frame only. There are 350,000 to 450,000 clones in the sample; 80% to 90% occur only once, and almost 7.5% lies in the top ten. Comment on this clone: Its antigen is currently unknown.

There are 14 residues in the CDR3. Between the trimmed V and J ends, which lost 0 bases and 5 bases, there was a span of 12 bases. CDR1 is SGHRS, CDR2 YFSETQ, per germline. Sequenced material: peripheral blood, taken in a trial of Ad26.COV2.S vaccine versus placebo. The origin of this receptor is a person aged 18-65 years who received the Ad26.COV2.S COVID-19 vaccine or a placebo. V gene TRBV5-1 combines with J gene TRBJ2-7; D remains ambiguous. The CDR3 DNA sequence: TGCGCCAGCAGCTTGGGACCGGGTATCAACGAGCAGTACTTC. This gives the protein CASSLGPGINEQYF.